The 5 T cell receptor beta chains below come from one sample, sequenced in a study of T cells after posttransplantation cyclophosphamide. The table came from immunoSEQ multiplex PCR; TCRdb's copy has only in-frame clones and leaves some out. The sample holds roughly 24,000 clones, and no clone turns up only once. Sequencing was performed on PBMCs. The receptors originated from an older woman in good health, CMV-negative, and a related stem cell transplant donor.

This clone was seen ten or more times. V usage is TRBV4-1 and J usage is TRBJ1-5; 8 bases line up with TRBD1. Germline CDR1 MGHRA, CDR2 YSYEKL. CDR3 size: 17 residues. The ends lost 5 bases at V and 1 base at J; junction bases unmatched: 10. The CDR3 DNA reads TGCGCCAGCAGCGCTACTAAGGACAGGGAAAGCAATCAGCCCCAGCATTTT. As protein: CASSATKDRESNQPQHF.

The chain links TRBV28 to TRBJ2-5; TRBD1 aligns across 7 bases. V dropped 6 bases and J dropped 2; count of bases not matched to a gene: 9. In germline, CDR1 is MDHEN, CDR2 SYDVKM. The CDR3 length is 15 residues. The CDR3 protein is CASSKDRPVQETQYF. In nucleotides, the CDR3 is TGTGCCAGCAGCAAGGACAGGCCCGTTCAAGAGACCCAGTACTTC.

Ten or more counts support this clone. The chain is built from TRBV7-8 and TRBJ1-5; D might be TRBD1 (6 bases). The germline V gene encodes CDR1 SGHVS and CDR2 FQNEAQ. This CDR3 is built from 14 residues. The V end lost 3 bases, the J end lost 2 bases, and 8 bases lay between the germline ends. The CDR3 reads CASSFNRGNQPQHF. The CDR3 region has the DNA TGTGCCAGCAGCTTCAACAGGGGCAATCAGCCCCAGCATTTT.

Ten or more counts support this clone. In DNA, the CDR3 is TGTGCCAGCACGCCAGGGGTACTCCAAAATTCACCCCTCCACTTT. This translates into CASTPGVLQNSPLHF. The rearrangement links TRBV6-1 to TRBJ1-6; a possible D gene is TRBD1 (6 bases). Germline CDR1 MNHNS, CDR2 SASEGT. The CDR3 totals 15 residues. V was clipped by 7 bases and J by 7 bases, with 17 bases between them.

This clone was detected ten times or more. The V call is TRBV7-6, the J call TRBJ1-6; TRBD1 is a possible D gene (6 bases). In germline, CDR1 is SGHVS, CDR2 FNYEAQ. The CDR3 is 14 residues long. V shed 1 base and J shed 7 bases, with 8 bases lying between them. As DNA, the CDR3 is TGTGCCAGCAGCTTAGGGACAGAAAATTCACCCCTCCACTTT. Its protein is CASSLGTENSPLHF.